This T cell receptor (beta chain) derives from a study of metastatic and nonmetastatic thyroid tumors. Original processing methods: The study's classifier, a distant-metastasis tool for papillary thyroid cancer, was built using CDR3 differences across clinicopathological groups. TCRdb re-clonotyped the PCR reads via MiXCR. The V and J calls, along with clone size, are taken from TCRdb and not from the paper's own processing. The data contain roughly 30,000 clones, 20% to 25% of them seen just once; the ten biggest clones take up 13% to 15%. Study-wide results and caveats: A significant increase in TCR beta diversity was reportedly seen in malignant thyroid tumors relative to benign nodules, in blood and tumor.

By proportion, this clone is medium-sized. Its antigen is not known. Patients were all untreated before their thyroid surgery. This CDR3 is built from 14 residues. V shed 7 bases and J 6 bases; nucleotides not matched to a gene: 3. V gene TRBV12-3 or TRBV12-4 combines with J gene TRBJ2-1; 13 positions match TRBD2. The clonotype comes from a female donor with papillary thyroid cancer or a benign thyroid nodule (not recorded which). Some clones in this sample may be carry-over from other donors' samples. The sequenced sample consisted of blood. CDR3 residues: CASNRLAGGNEQFF. CDR3 bases: TGTGCCAGCAACAGACTAGCGGGAGGCAATGAGCAGTTCTTC.